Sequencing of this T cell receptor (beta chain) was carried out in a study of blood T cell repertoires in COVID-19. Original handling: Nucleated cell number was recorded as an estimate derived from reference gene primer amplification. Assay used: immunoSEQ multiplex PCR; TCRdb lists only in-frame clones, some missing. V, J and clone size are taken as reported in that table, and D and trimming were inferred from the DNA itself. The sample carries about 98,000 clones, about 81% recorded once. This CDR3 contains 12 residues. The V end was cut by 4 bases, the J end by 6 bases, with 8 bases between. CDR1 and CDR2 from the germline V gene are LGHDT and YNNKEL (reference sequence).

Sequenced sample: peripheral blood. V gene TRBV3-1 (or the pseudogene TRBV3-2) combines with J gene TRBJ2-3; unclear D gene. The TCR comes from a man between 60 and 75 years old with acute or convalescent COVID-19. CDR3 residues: CASSPYRDTQYF. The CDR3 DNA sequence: TGTGCCAGCAGCCCCTACCGGGATACGCAGTATTTT.